Listed here is a single T cell receptor beta chain. Its antigen has not been determined. No per-base quality is available; no much larger clone lies one base away. These data belong to a study of blood T cell repertoires in COVID-19 (dated by TCRdb to 2020 to 2022). Background for the entire study: Collaborator samples came from the United States, Italy and Spain and covered acute and convalescent phases of COVID-19. A de-identified subject ID, COVID-19 status, age in years and sex were almost always included in the sample metadata. Deeply sampled blood TCRbeta repertoires from subjects exposed to, actively infected with, or recovered from COVID-19 were included in the dataset. Samples were obtained from the ongoing ImmuneRACE study (first 160 participants) and from some 1,200 subjects provided by 6 global collaborators. The repertoires were made available in a free public database intended to serve as a resource for research on the immune response to SARS-CoV-2. The material from the prospective study consisted of cDNA or gDNA derived from T cells, B-cell-depleted T cells, or PBMCs. Where HLA class I and class II types were available, the types were taken from metadata supplied by the sample provider, not from assay-based typing. On the study overall, not on this receptor specifically: How much clinical and demographic metadata was included differed by source and by participant, and the metadata was provided uncurated.

Taken from cysteine to phenylalanine, the CDR3 has 15 residues. Only the CDR3 part of the read is kept: 45 bases, read in frame from the first base. The germline V gene gives CDR1 as KGHSH and CDR2 as LQKENI. Trimming accounts for 4 bases at V and 6 bases at J, while the number of junction bases matched to no gene is 11. Participants in the prospective study were enrolled through a virtual design, were aged about 18 to 100 years, and lived in roughly 24 United States geographic areas. In the prospective study, participants were assigned to cohorts based on the clinical history participants reported in a screening survey and a study questionnaire. For ImmuneRACE Cohort 3, a participant was defined as recovered based on two consecutive negative NP/OP PCR tests, clearance by a healthcare professional, or resolution of symptoms. In the prospective study, whole blood, serum and a nasopharyngeal or oropharyngeal swab were collected from each participant by mobile phlebotomists. Over a roughly two-month period, participants in the prospective study had the option of providing additional blood draws and questionnaires. Blood samples from the prospective study were shipped frozen or at room temperature prior to DNA extraction.

TCRbeta CDR3 regions were amplified from genomic DNA using the immunoSEQ Assay, a bias-controlled multiplex PCR. The authors processed their data as follows. Within the assay, amplification of reference gene primers was used to estimate how many nucleated cells each sample contained. To quantify the absolute abundance of each unique TCRbeta CDR3 rearrangement, sequence reads were collapsed and filtered. Productive Simpson clonality was computed per sample as the square root of Simpson's diversity index over productive rearrangements. The table was pulled from immuneACCESS by TCRdb, which kept in-frame rearrangements only. Such tables lose some clones; where checked, under half of the loss comes from unresolved V genes, and the rest has no known cause. That table supplies the V and J calls and clone size; D and trimming were determined from the DNA. For this sample the table gives fewer than 150,000 clones, of which under 85% were detected only once. The leading ten clones occupy under 20% of the sample.

Input material: PBMCs or T cells enriched from blood (not recorded which). This TCR was sampled from a man aged 25-45 years who had recovered from COVID-19. The receptor chain draws on TRBV18 and TRBJ2-7; TRBD1 matches 8 bases in the middle. At the DNA level, the sequence is TGTGCCAGCTCACGAACGACAGGGGATCAAGGCGAGCAGTACTTC. It is translated as CASSRTTGDQGEQYF.